This TCR beta chain appears in the sequencing data of a study of graft-versus-host responses after intestinal transplantation. Study-wide background: Recipients had transplants, and these were multivisceral, liver-intestinal, or isolated intestinal. Following induction with anti-thymocyte globulin, all recipients were given tacrolimus and steroids for about 3 years. Overall study findings and caveats: Recipient-marrow GvH clones were detected, some having first appeared in ileum or blood.

On this clone: Its antigen is not identified.

V was pared by 8 bases and J by 2 bases, with 19 bases of the junction left unmatched. Looked up from germline, CDR1 is SNHLY and CDR2 is FYNNEI. The CDR3 spans 19 residues. The repertoire was sequenced with immunoSEQ multiplex PCR; TCRdb's copy has only in-frame clones and lacks some. The sample has about 90,000 clones; around 90% are singletons. This TCR came from a human donor who was the organ donor for an intestinal transplant. This specimen was unstimulated CD4+ T cells sorted from spleen or lymph node cells, taken before transplant. This chain uses TRBV2 with TRBJ1-5; TRBD1 agrees at 9 bases. Written as DNA, the CDR3 is TGTGCCAGCTCCCTGGGGAACAGGGGGCTGGGTTTTGGCAATCAGCCCCAGCATTTT. It codes for CASSLGNRGLGFGNQPQHF.